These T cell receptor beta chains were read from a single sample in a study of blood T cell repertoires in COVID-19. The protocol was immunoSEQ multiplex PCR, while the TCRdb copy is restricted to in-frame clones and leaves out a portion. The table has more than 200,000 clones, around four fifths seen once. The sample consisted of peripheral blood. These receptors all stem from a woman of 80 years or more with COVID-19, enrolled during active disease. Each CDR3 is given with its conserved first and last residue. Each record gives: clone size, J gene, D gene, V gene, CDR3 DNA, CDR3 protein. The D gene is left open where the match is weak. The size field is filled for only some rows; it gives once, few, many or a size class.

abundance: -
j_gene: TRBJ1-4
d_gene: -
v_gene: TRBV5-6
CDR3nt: TGTGCCAGCAGCTCTCCGAATCAGGGGGAAAAACTGTTTTTT
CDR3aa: CASSSPNQGEKLFF

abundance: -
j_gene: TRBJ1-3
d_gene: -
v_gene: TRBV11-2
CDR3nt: TGTGCCAGCAATCAGTACTCTGGAAACACCATATATTTT
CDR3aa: CASNQYSGNTIYF

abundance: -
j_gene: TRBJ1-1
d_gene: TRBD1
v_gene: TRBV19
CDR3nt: TGTGCCAGTAGCCAAACTGGACAGGGGAAGGAAGCTTTCTTT
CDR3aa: CASSQTGQGKEAFF

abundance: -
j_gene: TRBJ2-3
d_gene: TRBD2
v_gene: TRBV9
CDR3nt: TGTGCCAGCAGCGTAGTACTAGCGGGGGGGACAGATACGCAGTATTTT
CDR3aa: CASSVVLAGGTDTQYF

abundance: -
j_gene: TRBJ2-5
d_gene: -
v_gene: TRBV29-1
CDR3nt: TGCAGCGTTGAAGAAGGCAGCGGAGAGACCCAGTACTTC
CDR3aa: CSVEEGSGETQYF

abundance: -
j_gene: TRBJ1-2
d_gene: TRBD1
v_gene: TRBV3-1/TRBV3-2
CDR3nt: TGTGCCAGCAGCCAACAAGACAGGGGAGACGGCTACACCTTC
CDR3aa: CASSQQDRGDGYTF

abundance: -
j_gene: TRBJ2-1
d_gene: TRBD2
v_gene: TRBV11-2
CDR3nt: TGTGCCAGCAGCTTTAACCTCCCGGGACTAGCGATATACAATGAGCAGTTCTTC
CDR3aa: CASSFNLPGLAIYNEQFF

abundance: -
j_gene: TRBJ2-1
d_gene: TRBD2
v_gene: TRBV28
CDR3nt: TGTGCCAGCAGTATCGGGGGGACTTACTACAATGAGCAGTTCTTC
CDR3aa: CASSIGGTYYNEQFF

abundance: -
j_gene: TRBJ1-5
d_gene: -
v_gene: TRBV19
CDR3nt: TGTGCCAGTAGTATGATTCAGGGGCCCCAGCATTTT
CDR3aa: CASSMIQGPQHF

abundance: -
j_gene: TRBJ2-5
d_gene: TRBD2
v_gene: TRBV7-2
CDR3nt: TGTGCCAGCCATGGGGCGGGGGGGTTACAAGAGACCCAGTACTTC
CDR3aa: CASHGAGGLQETQYF

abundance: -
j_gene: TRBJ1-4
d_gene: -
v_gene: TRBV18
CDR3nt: TGTGCCAGCTCACTATCTACAGCTGCTAATGAAAAACTGTTTTTT
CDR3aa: CASSLSTAANEKLFF

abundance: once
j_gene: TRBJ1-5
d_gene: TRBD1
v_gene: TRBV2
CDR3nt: TGTGCCAGCAGGGGGGACAGTCCCCAGCCCCAGCATTTT
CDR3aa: CASRGDSPQPQHF